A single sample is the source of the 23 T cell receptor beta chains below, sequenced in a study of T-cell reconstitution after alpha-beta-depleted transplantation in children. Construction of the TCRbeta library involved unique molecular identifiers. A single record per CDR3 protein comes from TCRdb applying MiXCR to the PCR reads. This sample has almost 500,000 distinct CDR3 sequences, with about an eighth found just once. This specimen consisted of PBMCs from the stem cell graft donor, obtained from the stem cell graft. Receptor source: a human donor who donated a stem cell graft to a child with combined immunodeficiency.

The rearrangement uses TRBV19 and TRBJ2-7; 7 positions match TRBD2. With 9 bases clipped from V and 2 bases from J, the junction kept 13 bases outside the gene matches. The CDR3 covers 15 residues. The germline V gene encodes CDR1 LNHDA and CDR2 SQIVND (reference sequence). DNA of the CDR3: TGTGCCAGCAACCTCCGCAGCGGGGCAACCTACGAGCAGTACTTC. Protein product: CASNLRSGATYEQYF.

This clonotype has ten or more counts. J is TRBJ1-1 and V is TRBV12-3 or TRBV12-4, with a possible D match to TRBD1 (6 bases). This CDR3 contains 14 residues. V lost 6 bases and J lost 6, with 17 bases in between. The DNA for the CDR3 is TGTGCCAGCAGGAACAGGGCGACTATATCTGAAGCTTTCTTT. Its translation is CASRNRATISEAFF.

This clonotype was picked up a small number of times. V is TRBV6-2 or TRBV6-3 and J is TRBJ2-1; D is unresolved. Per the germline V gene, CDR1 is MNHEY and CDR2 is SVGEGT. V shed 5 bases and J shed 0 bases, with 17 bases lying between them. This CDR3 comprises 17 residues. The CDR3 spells CASSNHPLRDSYNEQFF. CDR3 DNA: TGTGCCAGCAGTAACCACCCCTTGAGAGACTCCTACAATGAGCAGTTCTTC.

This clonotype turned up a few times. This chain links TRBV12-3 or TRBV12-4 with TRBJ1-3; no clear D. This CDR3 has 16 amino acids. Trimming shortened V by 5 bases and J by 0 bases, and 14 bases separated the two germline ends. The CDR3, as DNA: TGTGCCAGCAGTGAACACAGCGGTATCTCTGGAAACACCATATATTTT. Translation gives CASSEHSGISGNTIYF.

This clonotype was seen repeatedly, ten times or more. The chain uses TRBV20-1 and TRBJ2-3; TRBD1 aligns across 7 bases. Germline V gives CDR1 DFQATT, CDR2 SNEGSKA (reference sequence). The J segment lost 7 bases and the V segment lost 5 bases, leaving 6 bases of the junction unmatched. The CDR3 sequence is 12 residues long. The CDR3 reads CSAPKGAHTQYF. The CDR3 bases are TGCAGTGCTCCTAAGGGGGCACATACGCAGTATTTT.

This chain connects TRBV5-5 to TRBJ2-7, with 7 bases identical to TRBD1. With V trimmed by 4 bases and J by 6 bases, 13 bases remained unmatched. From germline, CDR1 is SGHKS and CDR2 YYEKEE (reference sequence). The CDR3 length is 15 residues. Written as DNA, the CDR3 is TGTGCCAGCAGCCCCTCCCGGGACAGTGGACGCGAGCAGTACTTC. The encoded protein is CASSPSRDSGREQYF.

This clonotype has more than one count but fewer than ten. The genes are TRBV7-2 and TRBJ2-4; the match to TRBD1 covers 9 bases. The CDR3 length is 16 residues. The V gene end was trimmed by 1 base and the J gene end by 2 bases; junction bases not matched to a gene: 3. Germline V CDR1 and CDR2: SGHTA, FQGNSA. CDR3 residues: CASSLVGTGPKNIQYF. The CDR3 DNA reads TGTGCCAGCAGCTTAGTTGGGACAGGGCCCAAAAACATTCAGTACTTC.

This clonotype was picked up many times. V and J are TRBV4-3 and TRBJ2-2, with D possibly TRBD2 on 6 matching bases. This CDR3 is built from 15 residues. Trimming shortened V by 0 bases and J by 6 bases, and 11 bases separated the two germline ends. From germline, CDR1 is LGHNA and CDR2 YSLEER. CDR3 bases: TGCGCCAGCAGCCAAGATCTAGCGAGGGCCGGGGAGCTGTTTTTT. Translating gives CASSQDLARAGELFF.

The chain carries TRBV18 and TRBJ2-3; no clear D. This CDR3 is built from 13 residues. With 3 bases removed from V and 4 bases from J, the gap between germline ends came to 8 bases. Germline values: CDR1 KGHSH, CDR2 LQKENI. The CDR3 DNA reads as TGTGCCAGCTCACCCGCAGTTCCAGATACGCAGTATTTT. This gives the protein CASSPAVPDTQYF.

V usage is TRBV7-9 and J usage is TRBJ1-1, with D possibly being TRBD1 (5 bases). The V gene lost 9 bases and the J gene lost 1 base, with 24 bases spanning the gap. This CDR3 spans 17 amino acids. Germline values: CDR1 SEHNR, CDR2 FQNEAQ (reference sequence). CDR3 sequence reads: CASSPPLGAKGNTEAFF. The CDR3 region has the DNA TGTGCCAGTAGCCCCCCCCTCGGGGCAAAAGGGAACACTGAAGCTTTCTTT.

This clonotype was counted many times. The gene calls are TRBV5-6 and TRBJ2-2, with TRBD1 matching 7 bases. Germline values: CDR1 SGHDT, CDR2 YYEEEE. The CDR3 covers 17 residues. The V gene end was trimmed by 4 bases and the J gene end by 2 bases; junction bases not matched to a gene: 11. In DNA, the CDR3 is TGTGCCAGCAGCCCCGAGACAGGGTTGATAAACACCGGGGAGCTGTTTTTT. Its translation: CASSPETGLINTGELFF.

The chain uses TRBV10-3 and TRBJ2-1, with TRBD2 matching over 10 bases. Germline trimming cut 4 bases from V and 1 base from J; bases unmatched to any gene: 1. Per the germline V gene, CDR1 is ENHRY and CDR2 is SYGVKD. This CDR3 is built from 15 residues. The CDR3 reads CAISASGRSYNEQFF. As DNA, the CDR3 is TGTGCCATCAGTGCTAGCGGGAGATCCTACAATGAGCAGTTCTTC.

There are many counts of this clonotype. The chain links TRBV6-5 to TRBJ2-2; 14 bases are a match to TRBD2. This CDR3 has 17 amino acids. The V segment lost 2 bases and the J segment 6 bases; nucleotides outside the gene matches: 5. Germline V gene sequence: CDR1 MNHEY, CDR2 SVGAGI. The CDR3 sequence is CASSYRTSGRWAGELFF. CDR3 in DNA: TGTGCCAGCAGTTACCGGACTAGCGGGAGGTGGGCCGGGGAGCTGTTTTTT.

Here the CDR3 DNA reads TGTGCCAGCAGTCCGGACCTTTTGGGCTCCTACGAGCAGTACTTC. Translating it yields CASSPDLLGSYEQYF. The chain joins TRBV6-1 to TRBJ2-7; no firm D call. Germline lookup yields CDR1 MNHNS and CDR2 SASEGT. The CDR3 runs 15 residues. Trimming took off 5 bases at V and 0 bases at J, with 14 bases between the two ends.

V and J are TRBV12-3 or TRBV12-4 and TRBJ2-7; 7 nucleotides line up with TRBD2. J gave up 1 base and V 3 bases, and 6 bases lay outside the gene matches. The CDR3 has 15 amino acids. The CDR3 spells CASSFYGRMSYEQYF. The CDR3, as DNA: TGTGCCAGCAGTTTTTACGGGAGGATGTCCTACGAGCAGTACTTC.

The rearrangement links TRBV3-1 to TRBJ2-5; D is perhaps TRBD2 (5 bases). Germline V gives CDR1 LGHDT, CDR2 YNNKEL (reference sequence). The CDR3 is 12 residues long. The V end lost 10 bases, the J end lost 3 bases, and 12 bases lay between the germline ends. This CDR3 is CAIAPAEETQYF. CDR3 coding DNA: TGTGCCATCGCTCCAGCGGAAGAGACCCAGTACTTC.

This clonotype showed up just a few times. CDR3 coding DNA: TGTGCCAGCAGGACCGGGACGGGCACTGAAGCTTTCTTT. It translates to CASRTGTGTEAFF. The rearrangement joins TRBV12-3 or TRBV12-4 to TRBJ1-1; D possibly corresponds to TRBD1 (5 bases). Trimming took off 6 bases at V and 4 bases at J, with 12 bases between the two ends. The CDR3 is made up of 13 amino acids.

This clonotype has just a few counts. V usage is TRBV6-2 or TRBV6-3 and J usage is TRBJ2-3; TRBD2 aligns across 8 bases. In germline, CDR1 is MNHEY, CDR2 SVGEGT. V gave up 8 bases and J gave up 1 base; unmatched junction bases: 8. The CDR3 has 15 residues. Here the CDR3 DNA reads TGTGCCAGCCACGAGGCGCGGGAGGGCACAGATACGCAGTATTTT. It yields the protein CASHEAREGTDTQYF.

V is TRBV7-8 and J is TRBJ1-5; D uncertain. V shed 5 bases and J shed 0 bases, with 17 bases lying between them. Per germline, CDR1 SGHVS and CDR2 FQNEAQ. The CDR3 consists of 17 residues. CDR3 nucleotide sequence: TGTGCCAGCAGCCACCTGGGTTATCGGGATAGCAATCAGCCCCAGCATTTT. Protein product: CASSHLGYRDSNQPQHF.

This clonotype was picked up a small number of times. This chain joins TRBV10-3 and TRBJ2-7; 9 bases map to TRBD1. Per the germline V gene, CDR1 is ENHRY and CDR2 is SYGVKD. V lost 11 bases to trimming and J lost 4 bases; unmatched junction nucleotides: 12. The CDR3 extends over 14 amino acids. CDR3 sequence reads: CAADKGGTGYEQYF. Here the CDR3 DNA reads TGTGCCGCTGACAAGGGGGGGACAGGGTACGAGCAGTACTTC.

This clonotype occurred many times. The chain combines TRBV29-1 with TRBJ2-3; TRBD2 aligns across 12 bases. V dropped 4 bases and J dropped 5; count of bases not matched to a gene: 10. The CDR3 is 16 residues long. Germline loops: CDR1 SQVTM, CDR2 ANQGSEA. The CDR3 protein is CSVVIGLAGGQDTQYF. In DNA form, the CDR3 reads TGCAGCGTTGTAATAGGGCTAGCGGGAGGGCAAGATACGCAGTATTTT.

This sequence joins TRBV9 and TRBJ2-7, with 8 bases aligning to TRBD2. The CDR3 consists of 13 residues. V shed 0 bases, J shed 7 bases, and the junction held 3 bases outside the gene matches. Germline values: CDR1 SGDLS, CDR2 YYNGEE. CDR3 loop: CASSVGASGEQYF. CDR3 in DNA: TGTGCCAGCAGCGTAGGGGCTAGCGGGGAGCAGTACTTC.

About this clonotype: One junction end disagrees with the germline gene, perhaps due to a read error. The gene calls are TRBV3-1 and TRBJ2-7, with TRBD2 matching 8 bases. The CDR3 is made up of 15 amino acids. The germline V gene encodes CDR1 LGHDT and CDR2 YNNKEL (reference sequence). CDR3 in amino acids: CASTQVTSVSYEQYF. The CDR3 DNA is TGTGCCAGCACCCAAGTGACTAGCGTCTCCTACGAGCAGTACTTC.